This T cell receptor beta chain was recovered during a study of cytomegalovirus exposure and HLA in healthy donors. Note on this clone: A junction end diverges from the germline sequence, so it may reflect a read error.

Germline CDR1 is SEHNR and CDR2 is FQNEAQ (reference sequence). CDR3 length equals 17 residues. It was with 60 Vbeta and 13 Jbeta primers that the PCR ran. Using immunoSEQ multiplex PCR, the repertoire was profiled, and TCRdb retains in-frame clones only, with some absent. The sample contains fewer than 250,000 clones, approximately 82% of which appear only once. Sequencing was carried out using PBMCs. The V call is TRBV7-9, the J call TRBJ1-1; tentatively, D is TRBD1 (5 bases). The receptor was isolated from a male donor in good health and CMV-seronegative. The DNA of the CDR3 is TGTTCCAGCAGCTTAGGACATAACCGACCCATGAACACTGAAGCTTTCTTT. This gives the protein CSSSLGHNRPMNTEAFF. Full variable domain (rest looked up from reference TRBV7-9 and TRBJ1-1): DTGVSQNPRHKITKRGQNVTFRCDPISEHNRLYWYRQTLGQGPEFLTYFQNEAQLEKSRLLSDRFSAERPKGSFSTLEIQRTEQGDSAMYLCSSSLGHNRPMNTEAFFGQGTRLTVV.